This T cell receptor beta chain stems from a study of spatial heterogeneity in lung cancer. Study details: Every unique TCR and UMI combination, on average, appeared more than ten times in raw reads.

TCRdb reanalysed the 5' RACE reads using MiXCR and keeps one entry per CDR3 protein. The repertoire consists of about 23,000 distinct CDR3 sequences, with about 5.1% occurring once and the leading ten covering 4% to 6.5%. Time point defined: sample taken at primary tumor resection. Whole RNA, which was extracted from tumor, nontumor lung tissue or frozen PBMC, was sequenced without any cell sorting. A total of some 70 untreated early-stage non-small cell lung cancer patients served as donors. The table lists this clonotype with many counts. The CDR3 runs to 14 residues. The germline V gene has CDR1 SGDLS and CDR2 YYNGEE. The junction had 7 bases not matched to a gene; V was cut back by 5 bases and J by 4 bases.

This TCR was recovered from a male donor with early-stage non-small cell lung cancer. This specimen was PBMCs, taken at surgery. The rearrangement uses TRBV9 and TRBJ2-5, with 8 positions matching TRBD1. The CDR3 reads CASSQQGASETQYF. CDR3 DNA sequence: TGTGCCAGCAGTCAGCAGGGGGCCTCAGAGACCCAGTACTTC. The full variable domain, rest sourced from reference TRBV9 and TRBJ2-5, is DSGVTQTPKHLITATGQRVTLRCSPRSGDLSVYWYQQSLDQGLQFLIQYYNGEERAKGNILERFSAQQFPDLHSELNLSSLELGDSALYFCASSQQGASETQYFGPGTRLLVL.